Presented here are 9 T cell receptor beta chains from one specimen sequenced in a study of blood T cell repertoires in COVID-19. Measured with immunoSEQ multiplex PCR; TCRdb has only the in-frame clones, and not every one. In the table there are 200,000 to 300,000 clones, 84% of which are singletons. What was sequenced was peripheral blood. These receptors all stem from a human donor in a cohort sampled during active COVID-19.

This chain connects TRBV2 to TRBJ2-1, with a tentative D call TRBD1 (6 bases). V was shortened by 6 bases and J by 4 bases, with 16 bases between the two germline ends. Germline V CDR1 and CDR2: SNHLY, FYNNEI. The CDR3 is made up of 15 amino acids. CDR3 sequence (DNA): TGTGCCAGCAGACAGGGTTTGTCGGTGTACAATGAGCAGTTCTTC. Its translation is CASRQGLSVYNEQFF. The full variable domain, its missing parts supplied by reference TRBV2 and TRBJ2-1, is EPEVTQTPSHQVTQMGQEVILRCVPISNHLYFYWYRQILGQKVEFLVSFYNNEISEKSEIFDDQFSVERPDGSNFTLKIRSTKLEDSAMYFCASRQGLSVYNEQFFGPGTRLTVL.

The gene calls are TRBV19 and TRBJ2-5; D possibly corresponds to TRBD2 (6 bases). Germline-derived CDR1 and CDR2 are LNHDA and SQIVND (reference sequence). V lost 1 base to trimming and J lost 2 bases, with 11 bases between them. This CDR3 spans 15 amino acids. The CDR3 DNA is TGTGCCAGTAGTATAGCGGGAGCGCTTCAAGAGACCCAGTACTTC. It translates to CASSIAGALQETQYF.

J is TRBJ1-5 and V is TRBV11-3; D might be TRBD1 (5 bases). Germline CDR1 SGHNT, CDR2 YENEEA. This CDR3 spans 12 amino acids. V was trimmed by 10 bases and J by 6 bases, leaving 13 bases between them. In DNA form, the CDR3 reads TGTGCCATCCTCTACCAGGGTCAGCCCCAGCATTTT. Translating it yields CAILYQGQPQHF.

The CDR3 spells CASSRQGAGEQYF. In DNA form, the CDR3 reads TGTGCCAGCAGTCGGCAGGGGGCGGGGGAGCAGTACTTC. This chain connects TRBV2 to TRBJ2-7; 8 positions match TRBD1. This CDR3 region has 13 residues. V was pared by 5 bases and J by 7 bases, with 7 bases of the junction left unmatched. CDR1 and CDR2 from the germline V gene are SNHLY and FYNNEI.

V and J are TRBV5-1 and TRBJ1-1; TRBD1 is a possible D gene (6 bases). CDR1 SGHRS and CDR2 YFSETQ come from the germline V gene. The CDR3 is 15 amino acids. Trimming left V 1 base short and J 5 bases short, with 15 bases between. The CDR3 protein is CASSLYRTANTEAFF. As DNA, the CDR3 is TGCGCCAGCAGCTTGTATAGGACAGCGAATACTGAAGCTTTCTTT.

The rearrangement joins TRBV9 to TRBJ2-2; 11 bases line up with TRBD2. The V segment lost 1 base and the J segment 6 bases; nucleotides outside the gene matches: 8. The germline gives CDR1 SGDLS, CDR2 YYNGEE. CDR3 length: 17 residues. CDR3: CASSVIAGGPGSGELFF. As DNA, the CDR3 is TGTGCCAGCAGCGTAATAGCGGGGGGGCCAGGTTCCGGGGAGCTGTTTTTT.

This clone was counted between two and nine times. At the DNA level, this CDR3 is encoded by other sequences in the same sample as well. The chain combines TRBV19 with TRBJ1-2; 7 nucleotides line up with TRBD1. The trim removed 6 bases at V and 4 bases at J, leaving 2 bases unmatched. The V gene's germline CDR1 is LNHDA and CDR2 SQIVND (reference sequence). The CDR3 length is 12 residues. CDR3 protein: CASRTGSYGYTF. The DNA of the CDR3 is TGTGCCAGTAGGACAGGGAGCTATGGCTACACCTTC. Drawing the rest from reference TRBV19 and TRBJ1-2, the complete variable domain is DGGITQSPKYLFRKEGQNVTLSCEQNLNHDAMYWYRQDPGQGLRLIYYSQIVNDFQKGDIAEGYSVSREKKESFPLTVTSAQKNPTAFYLCASRTGSYGYTFGSGTRLTVV.

This chain joins TRBV5-8 and TRBJ1-2; D is possibly TRBD1 (5 bases). V was cut by 7 bases and J by 2 bases, with 12 bases left in between. The CDR3 has 13 residues. Germline assignment: CDR1 SGHTS and CDR2 YDEGEE. The CDR3 DNA sequence: TGTGCCAGCTCACCAGGGCTGAACTATGGCTACACCTTC. It codes for CASSPGLNYGYTF.

V and J are TRBV7-6 and TRBJ2-7, with 7 bases aligning to TRBD2. J was trimmed by 2 bases and V by 5 bases; bases with no gene match: 6. Germline CDR1 reads SGHVS; CDR2 reads FNYEAQ. The CDR3 runs to 14 residues. Here the CDR3 DNA reads TGTGCCAGCAGCGCCGGGGGGACTCCCTACGAGCAGTACTTC. Translation gives CASSAGGTPYEQYF.